This TCR beta chain was captured in a study of T-cell memory formation after mild COVID-19. The overall study: Clusters were largely donor specific. Study outcomes and limitations: Researchers report contracting CD4+ clones mostly in CM and EM, with CD8+ clones in EMRA. A balance of CD4 and CD8 characterized clones contracting day 15 to 85, whereas later expanders leaned CD4+.

Details on this clonotype: The antigen is not known.

It was 5'RACE with constant-segment primers that produced the TCR alpha and TCR beta cDNA libraries, which carried sample barcodes and UMIs. Using its own MiXCR run on the 5' RACE reads, TCRdb lists one record per CDR3 protein. The sample holds approximately 210,000 distinct CDR3 sequences, 25% to 35% seen once. There are 13 residues in the CDR3. The germline CDR1 and CDR2 sequences are SNHLY and FYNNEI. The V end was cut by 5 bases, the J end by 11 bases, with 17 bases between. The sequence derives from an adult woman who had mild COVID-19 (a few samples of this study predate the infection). Cell type and time point are not known. The J gene is TRBJ2-3, the V gene TRBV2, with D uncertain. What was sequenced was PBMCs or a T cell subset sorted from them (not recorded which). The CDR3 nucleotides are TGTGCCAGCAGTTCGGGCCCCACAGATTTGCAGTATTTT. Translating gives CASSSGPTDLQYF.